This entry describes one TCR beta chain. The target antigen is unknown. This record comes from a study of shared clonotypes between healthy human individuals. The study's findings and limits: The generation probabilities recorded for non-shared clonotypes fell below those of clonotypes shared by all four donors.

Germline V lookup: CDR1 MDHEN, CDR2 SYDVKM. Trimming at V came to 4 bases and at J to 1 base, leaving 8 bases not matched to a gene. The CDR3 contains 16 residues. The repertoire was sequenced with immunoSEQ multiplex PCR; TCRdb's copy has only in-frame clones and lacks some. The sample contains fewer than 1.4 million clones, around 78% of which appear only once. The sequence was obtained from a young man in good health. Some clones in this sample may be carry-over from other donors' samples. The sequencing sample was made of memory CD4+ T cells from PBMCs. Subset meaning: CD45RA-negative fraction. The chain has TRBV28 and TRBJ2-5; TRBD2 matches 8 bases. CDR3 DNA: TGTGCCAGCAGTTCCCCGACTAGCGCGCGCCAAGAGACCCAGTACTTC. Residues: CASSSPTSARQETQYF.